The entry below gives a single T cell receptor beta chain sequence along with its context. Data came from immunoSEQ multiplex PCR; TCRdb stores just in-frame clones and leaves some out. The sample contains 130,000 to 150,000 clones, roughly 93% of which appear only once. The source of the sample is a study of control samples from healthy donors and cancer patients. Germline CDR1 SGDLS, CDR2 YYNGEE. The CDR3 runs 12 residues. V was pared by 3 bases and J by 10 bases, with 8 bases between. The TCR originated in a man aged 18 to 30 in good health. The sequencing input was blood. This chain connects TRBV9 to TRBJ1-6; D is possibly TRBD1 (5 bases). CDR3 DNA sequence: TGTGCCAGCAGCGAATCAGGGTCACCCCTCCACTTT. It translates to CASSESGSPLHF.